This TCR beta chain is from a study of cytomegalovirus exposure and HLA in healthy donors. This clone has a single count. PCR amplification relied on 60 Vbeta primers (plus 13 Jbeta primers). Libraries were prepared by immunoSEQ multiplex PCR; TCRdb keeps only in-frame clonotypes and omits some of them. The sample yields about 130,000 clones, around 83% seen once. Trimming took off 6 bases at V and 0 bases at J, with 23 bases between the two ends. Germline CDR1 and CDR2: MNHGY and SAAAGT. CDR3 length equals 19 residues. What was sequenced was PBMCs. The receptor was isolated from a girl aged 2-10 years in good health and CMV-seronegative. J is TRBJ1-4 and V is TRBV6-8, with D tentatively TRBD1 (6 bases). CDR3 DNA: TGTGCCAGCAGCCTCATACGGGGGGACACGTCGGCAACTAATGAAAAACTGTTTTTT. This gives the protein CASSLIRGDTSATNEKLFF.